Listed below are T cell receptor beta chains from one sample, sequenced in a study of cytomegalovirus exposure and HLA in healthy donors. Produced via immunoSEQ multiplex PCR; TCRdb's table is partial and in-frame only. The sample lists fewer than 200,000 clones, roughly 82% occurring once. Sequencing was carried out using PBMCs. The receptor source for this set is a girl aged 5 to 17 in good health and CMV-seropositive. CDR3s include the opening cysteine and the closing phenylalanine or tryptophan. The order of the fields is CDR3 protein, CDR3 DNA, D gene, J gene, V gene, clone size, CDR3 length. A D gene is named only where the DNA matches it firmly. Clone sizes are given selectively: once, few, many, or a class where the clone is expanded.

CAFSDGDYTEAFF	TGTGCCTTCTCGGACGGGGATTACACTGAAGCTTTCTTT	NA	TRBJ1-1	TRBV30	NA	13
CASRQVDFYTQYF	TGCGCCAGCAGACAGGTCGATTTTTATACGCAGTATTTT	NA	TRBJ2-3	TRBV10-2	NA	13
CSVGVGTGLETQYF	TGCAGCGTTGGGGTGGGGACAGGTCTCGAGACCCAGTACTTC	TRBD1	TRBJ2-5	TRBV29-1	once	14
CASSPGTGLSGNTIYF	TGTGCCAGCAGCCCCGGCACAGGGCTCTCTGGAAACACCATATATTTT	NA	TRBJ1-3	TRBV5-4	once	16
CASSLANQGTEAFF	TGTGCCAGCAGCTTGGCCAACCAGGGCACTGAAGCTTTCTTT	NA	TRBJ1-1	TRBV5-4	NA	14
CASSPKGLADLAYEQYF	TGTGCCAGCAGCCCCAAGGGACTAGCGGATCTCGCCTACGAGCAGTACTTC	TRBD2	TRBJ2-7	TRBV7-8	NA	17
CASSPSITGGFTEAFF	TGTGCCAGCTCACCTTCGATCACAGGGGGGTTCACTGAAGCTTTCTTT	TRBD1	TRBJ1-1	TRBV18	NA	16
CASSVFTGEGYEQYF	TGTGCCAGCAGCGTCTTCACGGGAGAGGGCTACGAGCAGTACTTC	NA	TRBJ2-7	TRBV9	NA	15
CASSRGTGGLYGYTF	TGTGCCAGCTCACGAGGGACAGGGGGTCTGTATGGCTACACCTTC	TRBD1	TRBJ1-2	TRBV18	NA	15
CASSLGPGGGNEQYF	TGTGCCAGCAGCTTAGGGCCCGGAGGAGGCAACGAGCAGTACTTC	NA	TRBJ2-7	TRBV11-3	NA	15
CARRSDRGHYYTF	TGTGCCAGAAGATCGGACAGGGGCCACTATTACACCTTC	TRBD1	TRBJ1-2	TRBV5-3	few	13
CSVGGQGKGEQFF	TGCAGCGTTGGGGGACAGGGTAAGGGTGAGCAGTTCTTC	TRBD1	TRBJ2-1	TRBV29-1	NA	13
CASSYSTVQTQYF	TGTGCCAGCAGTTACTCGACAGTCCAGACCCAGTACTTC	NA	TRBJ2-5	TRBV6-6	NA	13
CAWSVGGGGSGELFF	TGTGCCTGGAGTGTAGGCGGGGGAGGGAGCGGGGAGCTGTTTTTT	TRBD2	TRBJ2-2	TRBV30	NA	15
CASSLEGQAYNEQFF	TGTGCCAGCAGTTTGGAGGGACAGGCCTACAATGAGCAGTTCTTC	TRBD1	TRBJ2-1	TRBV27	once	15
CSVEEQKANYGYTF	TGCAGCGTTGAAGAACAGAAAGCTAACTATGGCTACACCTTC	NA	TRBJ1-2	TRBV29-1	few	14
CASRADRDSGEQYF	TGTGCCAGCAGGGCGGACAGGGATAGTGGCGAGCAGTACTTC	TRBD1	TRBJ2-7	TRBV27	NA	14
CASSLFGQTSSYNEQFF	TGTGCCAGCAGCTTATTCGGTCAAACGAGCTCCTACAATGAGCAGTTCTTC	NA	TRBJ2-1	TRBV7-9	NA	17
CASSDMLDSANTGELFF	TGTGCCAGCAGTGACATGCTGGACAGCGCGAACACCGGGGAGCTGTTTTTT	NA	TRBJ2-2	TRBV6-1	NA	17
CASTFGGEGGYTF	TGTGCCTCTACGTTTGGGGGCGAGGGGGGCTACACCTTC	NA	TRBJ1-2	TRBV10-3	NA	13
CASSLLSRGRLRETQYF	TGTGCCAGCAGTTTACTGAGTCGGGGGAGGCTTCGAGAGACCCAGTACTTC	NA	TRBJ2-5	TRBV28	NA	17
CASRYRDALSYGYTF	TGTGCCAGCAGGTACAGGGATGCCCTATCCTATGGCTACACCTTC	NA	TRBJ1-2	TRBV2	NA	15
CASREAGQGGQPQHF	TGTGCCAGTAGGGAGGCGGGACAGGGAGGTCAGCCCCAGCATTTT	TRBD1	TRBJ1-5	TRBV19	NA	15
CASSLRGGIYEQYF	TGTGCCAGCAGTTTACGGGGGGGGATCTACGAGCAGTACTTC	TRBD2	TRBJ2-7	TRBV27	once	14
CASSFPGGEAEQFF	TGTGCCAGCAGCTTCCCCGGGGGTGAGGCTGAGCAGTTCTTC	NA	TRBJ2-1	TRBV5-6	once	14
CASSPGTPGPYNEQFF	TGTGCCAGCTCCCCCGGGACTCCCGGGCCCTACAATGAGCAGTTCTTC	NA	TRBJ2-1	TRBV18	NA	16
CASSFPRGTSGRVTEQYF	TGCGCCAGCAGCTTTCCCCGCGGGACTAGCGGGAGGGTCACCGAGCAGTACTTC	TRBD2	TRBJ2-7	TRBV5-1	NA	18
CASSEAGGSTNEKLFF	TGTGCCAGCAGTGAAGCGGGGGGGAGCACTAATGAAAAACTGTTTTTT	NA	TRBJ1-4	TRBV6-1	NA	16
CSARGDIEAFF	TGCAGTGCTAGGGGGGACATTGAAGCTTTCTTT	NA	TRBJ1-1	TRBV20-1	NA	11
CASSVDWGGQAGYTF	TGTGCCAGCAGCGTAGATTGGGGGGGGCAGGCTGGCTACACCTTC	NA	TRBJ1-2	TRBV9	once	15
CASSLLREAETQYF	TGTGCCAGCAGCTTATTGCGGGAGGCAGAGACCCAGTACTTC	TRBD2	TRBJ2-5	TRBV7-8	NA	14
CASTPRDPLSGANVLTF	TGTGCCAGCACCCCCAGGGATCCCCTCTCTGGGGCCAACGTCCTGACTTTC	NA	TRBJ2-6	TRBV7-8	few	17
CASSLGQGVGNEQFF	TGCGCCAGCAGCTTGGGGCAGGGTGTTGGAAATGAGCAGTTCTTC	NA	TRBJ2-1	TRBV5-1	NA	15
CATRDSNTGELFF	TGTGCCACCCGGGACTCAAACACCGGGGAGCTGTTTTTT	NA	TRBJ2-2	TRBV28	NA	13
CASTTGTGGEAGNTIYF	TGCGCCAGCACCACGGGGACAGGGGGCGAGGCTGGAAACACCATATATTTT	TRBD1	TRBJ1-3	TRBV5-1	NA	17
CASSLDPGKGAFF	TGCGCCAGCAGCTTGGATCCGGGTAAAGGCGCTTTCTTT	NA	TRBJ1-1	TRBV5-1	NA	13
CAIKKGRATRLGDNEQFF	TGTGCCATCAAAAAGGGGCGGGCGACTAGATTGGGAGACAATGAGCAGTTCTTC	NA	TRBJ2-1	TRBV19	NA	18
CASSLQGGPYNEQFF	TGTGCCAGCTCACTTCAGGGTGGCCCCTACAATGAGCAGTTCTTC	NA	TRBJ2-1	TRBV18	NA	15
CASRSSYRGLRGEQYF	TGTGCCAGCAGGTCTTCCTACAGGGGGCTAAGGGGCGAGCAGTACTTC	TRBD1	TRBJ2-7	TRBV28	few	16
CASSLLWGTSGREQFF	TGTGCCAGCAGTTTACTTTGGGGGACTAGCGGGAGGGAGCAGTTCTTC	TRBD2	TRBJ2-1	TRBV27	NA	16
CASSLGTGLETQYF	TGTGCCAGCAGCTTAGGCACGGGTTTGGAGACCCAGTACTTC	NA	TRBJ2-5	TRBV7-9	NA	14
CASLSQVLIYGYTF	TGTGCCAGCCTCTCGCAGGTCCTAATCTATGGCTACACCTTC	NA	TRBJ1-2	TRBV2	NA	14
CASSMGDSKTEAFF	TGTGCCAGTAGTATGGGGGACTCTAAAACTGAAGCTTTCTTT	NA	TRBJ1-1	TRBV19	NA	14
CAISGVRDSEQFF	TGTGCCATCAGTGGGGTCCGGGACTCCGAGCAGTTCTTC	NA	TRBJ2-1	TRBV10-3	few	13
CASSLQGQPQHF	TGTGCCAGCAGCCTTCAGGGACAGCCCCAGCATTTT	NA	TRBJ1-5	TRBV7-6	few	12
CASSYGARAGNTIYF	TGTGCCAGCAGTTACGGGGCGAGAGCGGGAAACACCATATATTTT	NA	TRBJ1-3	TRBV6-5	NA	15
CASSPDRVSGNTIYF	TGTGCCAGCAGCCCCGACAGAGTCTCTGGAAACACCATATATTTT	NA	TRBJ1-3	TRBV5-4	NA	15
CASSPQTGYGYTF	TGTGCCAGCAGCCCTCAAACAGGGTATGGCTACACCTTC	NA	TRBJ1-2	TRBV9	NA	13
CASSKRTGYNEQFF	TGTGCCAGCAGCAAACGGACAGGATACAATGAGCAGTTCTTC	TRBD1	TRBJ2-1	TRBV5-6	NA	14
CASSLGTGVSQETQYF	TGTGCCAGCAGCTTGGGGACAGGAGTATCCCAAGAGACCCAGTACTTC	TRBD1	TRBJ2-5	TRBV5-6	NA	16
CAWREGAGGYTF	TGTGCCTGGAGGGAGGGGGCTGGGGGCTACACCTTC	TRBD1	TRBJ1-2	TRBV30	few	12
CASRDYAGTGKPSSGNTIYF	TGTGCCAGTAGGGACTACGCCGGGACAGGGAAACCCTCCTCTGGAAACACCATATATTTT	TRBD1	TRBJ1-3	TRBV19	once	20
CASSPAGGTEAFF	TGTGCCAGCTCACCTGCAGGGGGGACTGAAGCTTTCTTT	TRBD1	TRBJ1-1	TRBV18	NA	13